This T cell receptor beta chain was profiled in a study of OX40 agonist ivuxolimab in advanced cancers. Study summary: Three partial responders included one hepatocellular carcinoma patient and two cutaneous melanoma patients.

Between the trimmed V and J ends, which lost 5 bases and 0 bases, there was a span of 18 bases. CDR3 size: 17 residues. Germline CDR1 MDHEN, CDR2 SYDVKM. The method was immunoSEQ multiplex PCR; TCRdb's version includes in-frame clones alone and lacks a portion of them. The profile shows about 66,000 clones, around 80% of them singletons. If patients had autoimmune disease history or systemic immunosuppression, they were excluded. Sampling times: baseline, cycle 4 day 1, cycle 7 day 1. The sequence came from an adult with an advanced solid tumor such as melanoma, head and neck, liver or kidney cancer. This specimen was CD4+ or CD8+ T cells sorted from blood, taken in a trial of the OX40 agonist ivuxolimab. The V call is TRBV28, the J call TRBJ2-3, with D possibly being TRBD2 (6 bases). The CDR3 region is CASSNAGTGISTDTQYF. For the CDR3, the DNA is TGTGCCAGCAGTAATGCGGGAACGGGAATTAGCACAGATACGCAGTATTTT.